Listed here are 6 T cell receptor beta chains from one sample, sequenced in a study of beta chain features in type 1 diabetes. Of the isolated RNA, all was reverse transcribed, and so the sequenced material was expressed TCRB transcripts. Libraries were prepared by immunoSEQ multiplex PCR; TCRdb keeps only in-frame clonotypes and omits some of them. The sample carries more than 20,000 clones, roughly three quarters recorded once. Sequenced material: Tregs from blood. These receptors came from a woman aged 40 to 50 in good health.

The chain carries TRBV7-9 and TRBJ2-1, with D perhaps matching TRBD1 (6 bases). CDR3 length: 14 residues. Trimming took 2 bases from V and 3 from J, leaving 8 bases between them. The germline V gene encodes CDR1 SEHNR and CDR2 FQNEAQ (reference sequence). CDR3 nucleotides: TGTGCCAGCAGCTTAAGAGGGGGCTACAATGAGCAGTTCTTC. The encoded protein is CASSLRGGYNEQFF.

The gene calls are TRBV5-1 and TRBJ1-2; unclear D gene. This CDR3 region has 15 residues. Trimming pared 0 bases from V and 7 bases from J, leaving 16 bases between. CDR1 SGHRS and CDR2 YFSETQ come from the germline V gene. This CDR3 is CASSLGDQIRGGYTF. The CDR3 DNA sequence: TGCGCCAGCAGCTTGGGCGACCAGATTAGAGGTGGCTACACCTTC.

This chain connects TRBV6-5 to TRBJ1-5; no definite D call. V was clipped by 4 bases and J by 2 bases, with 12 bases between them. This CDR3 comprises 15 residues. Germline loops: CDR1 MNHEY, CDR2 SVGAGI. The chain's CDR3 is CASSSTTGRNQPQHF. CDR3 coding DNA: TGTGCCAGCAGTTCGACTACCGGGCGCAATCAGCCCCAGCATTTT.

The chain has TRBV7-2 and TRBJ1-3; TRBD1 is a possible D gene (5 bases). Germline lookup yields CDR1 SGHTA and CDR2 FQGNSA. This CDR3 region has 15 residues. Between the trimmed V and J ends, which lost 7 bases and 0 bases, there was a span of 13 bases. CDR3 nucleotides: TGTGCCAGCACCGAGGGACTTGGCTCTGGAAACACCATATATTTT. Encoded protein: CASTEGLGSGNTIYF.

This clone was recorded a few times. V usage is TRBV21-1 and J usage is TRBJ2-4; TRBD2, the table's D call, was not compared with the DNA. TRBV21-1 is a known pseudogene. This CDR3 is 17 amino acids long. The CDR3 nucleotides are TGTGCCAGCAGCAAAGTTTGGGGGGTGGAGGCCAAAAACATTCAGTACTTC. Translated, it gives CASSKVWGVEAKNIQYF.

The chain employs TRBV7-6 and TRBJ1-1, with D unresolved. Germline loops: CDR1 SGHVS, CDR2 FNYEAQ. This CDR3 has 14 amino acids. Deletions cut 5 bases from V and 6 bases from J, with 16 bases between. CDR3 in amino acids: CASSPILQTAEAFF. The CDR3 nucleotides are TGTGCCAGCAGCCCGATTCTCCAAACGGCTGAAGCTTTCTTT. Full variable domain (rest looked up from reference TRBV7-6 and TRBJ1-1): GAGVSQSPRYKVTKRGQDVALRCDPISGHVSLYWYRQALGQGPEFLTYFNYEAQQDKSGLPNDRFSAERPEGSISTLTIQRTEQRDSAMYRCASSPILQTAEAFFGQGTRLTVV.